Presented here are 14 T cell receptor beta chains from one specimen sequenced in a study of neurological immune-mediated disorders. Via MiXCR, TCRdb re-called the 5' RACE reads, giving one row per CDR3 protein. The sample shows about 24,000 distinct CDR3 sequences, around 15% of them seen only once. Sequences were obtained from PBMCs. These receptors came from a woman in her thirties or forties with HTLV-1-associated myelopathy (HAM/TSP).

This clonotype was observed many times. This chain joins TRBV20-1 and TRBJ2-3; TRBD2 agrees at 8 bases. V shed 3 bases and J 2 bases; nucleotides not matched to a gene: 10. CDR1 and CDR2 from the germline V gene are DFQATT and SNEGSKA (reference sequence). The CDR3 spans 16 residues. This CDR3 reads CSASLLAGGFTDTQYF. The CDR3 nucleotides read TGCAGTGCTAGCCTTCTCGCGGGGGGATTCACAGATACGCAGTATTTT.

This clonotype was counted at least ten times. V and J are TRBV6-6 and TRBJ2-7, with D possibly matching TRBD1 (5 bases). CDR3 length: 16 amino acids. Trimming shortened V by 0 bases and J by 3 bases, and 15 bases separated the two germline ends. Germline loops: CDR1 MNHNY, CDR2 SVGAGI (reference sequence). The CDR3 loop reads CASSYSILKTDYEQYV. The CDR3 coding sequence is TGTGCCAGCAGTTACTCGATATTGAAGACAGACTACGAGCAGTACGTC.

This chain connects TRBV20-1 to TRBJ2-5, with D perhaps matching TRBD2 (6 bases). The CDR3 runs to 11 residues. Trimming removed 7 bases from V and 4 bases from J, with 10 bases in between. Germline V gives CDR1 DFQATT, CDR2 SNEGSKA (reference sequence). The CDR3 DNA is TGCAGTGGTGCGGGGCGAGAGACCCAGTACTTC. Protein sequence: CSGAGRETQYF.

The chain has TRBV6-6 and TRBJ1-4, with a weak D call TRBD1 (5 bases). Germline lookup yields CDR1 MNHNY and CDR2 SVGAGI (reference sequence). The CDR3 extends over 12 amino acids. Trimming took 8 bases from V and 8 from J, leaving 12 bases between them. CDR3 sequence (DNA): TGTGCCAGCTGGGGACTTGGGGAAAAACTGTTTTTT. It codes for CASWGLGEKLFF.

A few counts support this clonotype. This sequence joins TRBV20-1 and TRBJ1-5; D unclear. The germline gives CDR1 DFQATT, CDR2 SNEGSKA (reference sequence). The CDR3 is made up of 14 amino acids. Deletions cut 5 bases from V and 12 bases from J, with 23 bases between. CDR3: CSAPSRATALIQHF. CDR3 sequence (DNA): TGCAGTGCTCCCTCCAGAGCAACGGCTCTGATCCAGCATTTT.

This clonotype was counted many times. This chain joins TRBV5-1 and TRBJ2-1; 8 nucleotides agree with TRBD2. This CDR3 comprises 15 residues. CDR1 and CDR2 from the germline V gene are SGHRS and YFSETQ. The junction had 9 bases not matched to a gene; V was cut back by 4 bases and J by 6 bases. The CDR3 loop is CASSREGGSSNEQFF. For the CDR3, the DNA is TGCGCCAGCAGCCGGGAGGGGGGCTCTTCCAATGAGCAGTTCTTC. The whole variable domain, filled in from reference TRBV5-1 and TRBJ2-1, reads KAGVTQTPRYLIKTRGQQVTLSCSPISGHRSVSWYQQTPGQGLQFLFEYFSETQRNKGNFPGRFSGRQFSNSRSEMNVSTLELGDSALYLCASSREGGSSNEQFFGPGTRLTVL.

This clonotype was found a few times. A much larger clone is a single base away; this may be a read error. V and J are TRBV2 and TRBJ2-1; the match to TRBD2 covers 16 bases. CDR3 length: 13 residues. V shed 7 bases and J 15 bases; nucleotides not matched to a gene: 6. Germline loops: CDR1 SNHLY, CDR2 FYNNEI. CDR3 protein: CASKGLAGGPVFF. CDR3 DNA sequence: TGTGCCAGCAAGGGACTAGCGGGGGGGCCTGTGTTCTTC. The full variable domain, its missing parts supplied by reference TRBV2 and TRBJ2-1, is EPEVTQTPSHQVTQMGQEVILRCVPISNHLYFYWYRQILGQKVEFLVSFYNNEISEKSEIFDDQFSVERPDGSNFTLKIRSTKLEDSAMYFCASKGLAGGPVFFGPGTRLTVL.

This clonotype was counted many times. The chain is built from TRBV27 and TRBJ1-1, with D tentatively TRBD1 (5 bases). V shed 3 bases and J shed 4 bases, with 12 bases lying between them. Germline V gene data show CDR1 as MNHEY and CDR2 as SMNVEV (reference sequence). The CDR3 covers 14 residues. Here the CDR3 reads CASSFTGLGTEAFF. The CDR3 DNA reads TGTGCCAGCAGTTTTACAGGTCTGGGCACTGAAGCTTTCTTT.

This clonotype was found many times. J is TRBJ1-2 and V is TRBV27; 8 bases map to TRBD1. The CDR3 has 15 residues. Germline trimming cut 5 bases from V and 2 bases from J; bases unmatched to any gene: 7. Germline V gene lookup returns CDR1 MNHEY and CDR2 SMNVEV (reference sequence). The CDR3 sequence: CASSPGQVPNYGYTF. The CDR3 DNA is TGTGCCAGCAGTCCGGGACAGGTTCCCAACTATGGCTACACCTTC.

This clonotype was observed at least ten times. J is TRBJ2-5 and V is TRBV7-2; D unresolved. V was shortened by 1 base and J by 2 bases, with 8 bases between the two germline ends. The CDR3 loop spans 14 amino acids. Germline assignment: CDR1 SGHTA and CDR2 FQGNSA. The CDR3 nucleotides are TGTGCCAGCAGCTTAGTGACTGCTCAAGAGACCCAGTACTTC. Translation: CASSLVTAQETQYF.

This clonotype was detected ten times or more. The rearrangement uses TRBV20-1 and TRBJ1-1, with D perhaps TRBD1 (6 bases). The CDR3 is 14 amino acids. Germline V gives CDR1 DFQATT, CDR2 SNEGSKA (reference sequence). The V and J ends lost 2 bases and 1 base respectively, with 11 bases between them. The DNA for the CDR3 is TGCAGTGCTAGATATCCGGACAGGAACACTGAAGCTTTCTTT. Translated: CSARYPDRNTEAFF.

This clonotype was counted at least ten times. CDR3 nucleotides: TGCGCCAGCAGCTTGGCCCGAGACAGGGGGCCGCGGGGCACTGAAGCTTTCTTT. As protein: CASSLARDRGPRGTEAFF. This sequence joins TRBV5-1 and TRBJ1-1, with 10 bases lining up with TRBD1. The CDR3 runs 18 residues. In germline, CDR1 is SGHRS, CDR2 YFSETQ. Germline trimming cut 0 bases from V and 4 bases from J; bases unmatched to any gene: 12.

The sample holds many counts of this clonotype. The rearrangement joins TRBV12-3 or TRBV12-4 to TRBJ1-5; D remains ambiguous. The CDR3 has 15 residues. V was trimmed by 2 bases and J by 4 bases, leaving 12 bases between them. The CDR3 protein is CASSLTNPGNQPQHF. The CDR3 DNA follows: TGTGCCAGCAGTTTAACGAACCCGGGGAATCAGCCCCAGCATTTT.

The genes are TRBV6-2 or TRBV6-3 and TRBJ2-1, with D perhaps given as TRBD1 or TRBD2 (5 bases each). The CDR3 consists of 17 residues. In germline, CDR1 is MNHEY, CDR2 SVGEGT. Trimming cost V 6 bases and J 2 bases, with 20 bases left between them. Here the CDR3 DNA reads TGTGCCAGCAGCTACCCGCCCAGGTGGGGACCCTACAATGAGCAGTTCTTC. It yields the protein CASSYPPRWGPYNEQFF.